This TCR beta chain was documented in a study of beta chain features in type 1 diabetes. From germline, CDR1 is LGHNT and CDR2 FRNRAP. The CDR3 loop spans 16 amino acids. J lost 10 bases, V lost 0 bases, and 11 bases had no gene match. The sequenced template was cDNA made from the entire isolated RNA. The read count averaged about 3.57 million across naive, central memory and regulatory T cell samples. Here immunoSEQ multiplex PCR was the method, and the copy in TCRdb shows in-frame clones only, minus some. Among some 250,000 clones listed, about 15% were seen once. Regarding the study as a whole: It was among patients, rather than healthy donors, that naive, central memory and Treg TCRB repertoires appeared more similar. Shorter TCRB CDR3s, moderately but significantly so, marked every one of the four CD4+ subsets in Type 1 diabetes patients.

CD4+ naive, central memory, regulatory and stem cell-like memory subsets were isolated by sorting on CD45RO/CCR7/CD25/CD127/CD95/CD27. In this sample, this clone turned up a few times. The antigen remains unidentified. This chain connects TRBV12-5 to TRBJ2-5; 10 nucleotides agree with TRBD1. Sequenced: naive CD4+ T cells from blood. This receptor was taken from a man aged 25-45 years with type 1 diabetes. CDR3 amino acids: CASGLVRDRGPSYQYF. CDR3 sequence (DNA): TGTGCTAGTGGTTTGGTACGGGACAGGGGACCCTCATACCAGTACTTC.